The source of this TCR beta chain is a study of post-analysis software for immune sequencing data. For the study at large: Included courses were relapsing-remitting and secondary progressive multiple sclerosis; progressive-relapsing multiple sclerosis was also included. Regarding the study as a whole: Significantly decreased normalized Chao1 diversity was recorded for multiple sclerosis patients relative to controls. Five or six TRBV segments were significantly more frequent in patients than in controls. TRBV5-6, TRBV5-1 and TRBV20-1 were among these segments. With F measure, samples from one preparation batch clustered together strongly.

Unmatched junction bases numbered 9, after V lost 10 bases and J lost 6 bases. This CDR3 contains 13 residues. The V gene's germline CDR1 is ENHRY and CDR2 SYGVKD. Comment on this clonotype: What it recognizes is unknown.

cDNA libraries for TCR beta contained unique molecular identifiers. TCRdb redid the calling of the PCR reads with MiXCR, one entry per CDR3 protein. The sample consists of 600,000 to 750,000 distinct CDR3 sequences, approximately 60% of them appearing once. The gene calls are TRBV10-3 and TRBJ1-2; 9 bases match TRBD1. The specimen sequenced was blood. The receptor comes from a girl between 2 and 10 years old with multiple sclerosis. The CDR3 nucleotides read TGTGCCACCTTGGGACAGGGTATGGATGGCTACACCTTC. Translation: CATLGQGMDGYTF.